This entry describes one TCR beta chain. With 60 Vbeta and 13 Jbeta primers, the PCR was carried out. Profiling relied on immunoSEQ multiplex PCR, and the TCRdb table lists in-frame clones only, not all of them. The table has about 140,000 clones, 79% seen once. These data belong to a study of cytomegalovirus exposure and HLA in healthy donors. Study overall: The early release's HLA-typed donors yielded roughly 85 million unique TCRs.

Looked up from germline, CDR1 is SGHVS and CDR2 is FQNEAQ. The CDR3 has 19 residues. V was pared by 1 base and J by 5 bases, with 16 bases of the junction left unmatched. Sequencing input: PBMCs. The TCR sequence derives from a man aged 35 to 55 in good health and CMV-seropositive. The genes are TRBV7-8 and TRBJ2-1; 8 nucleotides line up with TRBD1. In DNA, the CDR3 is TGTGCCAGCAGCTTAGGGTTCGTCCGAGACAGGGGCCCCCACAATGAGCAGTTCTTC. Protein sequence: CASSLGFVRDRGPHNEQFF.